This is a list of T cell receptor beta chains from one sample in a study of control samples from healthy donors and cancer patients. Some clones are missing from TCRdb's copy, which holds only in-frame ones; the method was immunoSEQ multiplex PCR. The table shows 170,000 or so clones, with roughly 94% occurring only once. Input material: blood. The receptors were gathered from a young woman in good health. Both conserved end residues are part of each CDR3. D genes are given only for firm matches. The size entry is marked missing in some rows and otherwise reads once, few, many or a size class.

j_gene: TRBJ2-3
d_gene: TRBD2
abundance: .
v_gene: TRBV2
CDR3aa: CASPTGTRLTDTQYF

j_gene: TRBJ2-5
d_gene: TRBD2
abundance: .
v_gene: TRBV6-2/TRBV6-3
CDR3aa: CASSFLAGRELQETQYF

j_gene: TRBJ2-1
d_gene: TRBD2
abundance: .
v_gene: TRBV7-8
CDR3aa: CASSFVKRGALSYNEQFF

j_gene: TRBJ2-7
d_gene: .
abundance: .
v_gene: TRBV7-2
CDR3aa: CASSFGGVRGNEQYF

j_gene: TRBJ1-1
d_gene: TRBD1
abundance: .
v_gene: TRBV6-5
CDR3aa: CASSYSQGATEAFF

j_gene: TRBJ2-7
d_gene: TRBD2
abundance: .
v_gene: TRBV6-5
CDR3aa: CASSYSGTSVYEQYF

j_gene: TRBJ2-1
d_gene: .
abundance: .
v_gene: TRBV7-9
CDR3aa: CASSRRDEQFF

j_gene: TRBJ2-3
d_gene: TRBD2
abundance: .
v_gene: TRBV28
CDR3aa: CASSPGLAAASTDTQYF

j_gene: TRBJ1-5
d_gene: TRBD1
abundance: .
v_gene: TRBV12-5
CDR3aa: CASGTTFYRDRESNQPQHF

j_gene: TRBJ2-7
d_gene: TRBD1
abundance: .
v_gene: TRBV10-3
CDR3aa: CAISPGTAYEQYF

j_gene: TRBJ2-1
d_gene: TRBD1
abundance: .
v_gene: TRBV24-1
CDR3aa: CATRARGGRLNEQFF

j_gene: TRBJ2-1
d_gene: .
abundance: once
v_gene: TRBV29-1
CDR3aa: CSAEEDPSSYNEQFF

j_gene: TRBJ1-2
d_gene: .
abundance: .
v_gene: TRBV5-1
CDR3aa: CASSPGGQLNYGYTF

j_gene: TRBJ2-1
d_gene: .
abundance: .
v_gene: TRBV7-9
CDR3aa: CASSSVGSHNEQFF

j_gene: TRBJ2-2
d_gene: TRBD2
abundance: .
v_gene: TRBV5-1
CDR3aa: CASSLNPAAGGSTGELFF

j_gene: TRBJ2-3
d_gene: .
abundance: once
v_gene: TRBV12-3/TRBV12-4
CDR3aa: CASSLGDTQYF

j_gene: TRBJ2-2
d_gene: .
abundance: .
v_gene: TRBV2
CDR3aa: CATKGVRNTGELFF

j_gene: TRBJ1-2
d_gene: TRBD1
abundance: .
v_gene: TRBV11-2
CDR3aa: CASSLSGQYGYTF

j_gene: TRBJ1-4
d_gene: .
abundance: .
v_gene: TRBV2
CDR3aa: CASSLTGLGEKLFF

j_gene: TRBJ2-2
d_gene: TRBD2
abundance: .
v_gene: TRBV11-3
CDR3aa: CASSLVRVAGVTGELFF

j_gene: TRBJ1-6
d_gene: TRBD1
abundance: .
v_gene: TRBV18
CDR3aa: CASSLDRVNSPLHF

j_gene: TRBJ1-1
d_gene: .
abundance: .
v_gene: TRBV18
CDR3aa: CASSPLTENTEAFF

j_gene: TRBJ1-3
d_gene: .
abundance: .
v_gene: TRBV5-6
CDR3aa: CASSFPGHGYSGNTIYF

j_gene: TRBJ1-2
d_gene: .
abundance: .
v_gene: TRBV10-3
CDR3aa: CATRTVWYGYTF

j_gene: TRBJ1-5
d_gene: .
abundance: .
v_gene: TRBV15
CDR3aa: CATSRAGHNQPQHF

j_gene: TRBJ1-1
d_gene: .
abundance: .
v_gene: TRBV6-2/TRBV6-3
CDR3aa: CASSLGPPGLNTEAFF

j_gene: TRBJ2-7
d_gene: .
abundance: few
v_gene: TRBV3-1/TRBV3-2
CDR3aa: CASSHLLTYEQYF

j_gene: TRBJ1-3
d_gene: TRBD1
abundance: .
v_gene: TRBV24-1
CDR3aa: CATSDPSIRQGSGNTIYF

j_gene: TRBJ2-1
d_gene: .
abundance: .
v_gene: TRBV19
CDR3aa: CASRGGLESYNEQFF

j_gene: TRBJ2-7
d_gene: TRBD2
abundance: .
v_gene: TRBV4-2
CDR3aa: CASSQDPYSSGSTYEQYF

j_gene: TRBJ1-2
d_gene: .
abundance: .
v_gene: TRBV10-3
CDR3aa: CAISESRSNYGYTF

j_gene: TRBJ1-1
d_gene: .
abundance: .
v_gene: TRBV6-6
CDR3aa: CASSQHGGLGDTEAFF

j_gene: TRBJ2-4
d_gene: .
abundance: .
v_gene: TRBV2
CDR3aa: CASTSDQKNIQYF

j_gene: TRBJ1-2
d_gene: .
abundance: .
v_gene: TRBV15
CDR3aa: CATSRGQSATNYGYTF

j_gene: TRBJ2-7
d_gene: .
abundance: .
v_gene: TRBV20-1
CDR3aa: CSASYRNLGEQYF

j_gene: TRBJ1-2
d_gene: .
abundance: .
v_gene: TRBV7-9
CDR3aa: CASSYGGGNYTF

j_gene: TRBJ1-2
d_gene: .
abundance: .
v_gene: TRBV6-4
CDR3aa: CASRKEAGAGGYTF

j_gene: TRBJ1-1
d_gene: .
abundance: .
v_gene: TRBV6-5
CDR3aa: CASSYSFTATGTEAFF

j_gene: TRBJ2-5
d_gene: TRBD1
abundance: .
v_gene: TRBV6-1
CDR3aa: CASSERDRNFQETQYF

j_gene: TRBJ2-5
d_gene: .
abundance: .
v_gene: TRBV1
CDR3aa: CTSSRNGQETQYF

j_gene: TRBJ1-4
d_gene: TRBD1
abundance: .
v_gene: TRBV5-1
CDR3aa: CASSLGTGGEKLFF

j_gene: TRBJ1-4
d_gene: .
abundance: .
v_gene: TRBV4-1
CDR3aa: CASSQVQWGNEKLFF

j_gene: TRBJ1-5
d_gene: .
abundance: .
v_gene: TRBV19
CDR3aa: CASSMGTVYQPQHF

j_gene: TRBJ2-1
d_gene: .
abundance: .
v_gene: TRBV2
CDR3aa: CATTINEQFF

j_gene: TRBJ2-1
d_gene: TRBD2
abundance: .
v_gene: TRBV6-2/TRBV6-3
CDR3aa: CASSWVAGEYNEQFF

j_gene: TRBJ1-1
d_gene: .
abundance: .
v_gene: TRBV18
CDR3aa: CASSETLNTEGFF

j_gene: TRBJ2-2
d_gene: .
abundance: once
v_gene: TRBV14
CDR3aa: CASSQGGGELFF

j_gene: TRBJ2-5
d_gene: TRBD1
abundance: .
v_gene: TRBV7-2
CDR3aa: CASSLRDRKETQYF

j_gene: TRBJ1-1
d_gene: .
abundance: .
v_gene: TRBV6-5
CDR3aa: CASSYSSGANTEAFF

j_gene: TRBJ2-7
d_gene: .
abundance: .
v_gene: TRBV2
CDR3aa: CASSLGSGEQYF

j_gene: TRBJ1-4
d_gene: .
abundance: .
v_gene: TRBV28
CDR3aa: CASSSGGANEKLFF

j_gene: TRBJ2-7
d_gene: .
abundance: .
v_gene: TRBV9
CDR3aa: CASSAGGGTGYEQYF

j_gene: TRBJ1-1
d_gene: .
abundance: .
v_gene: TRBV4-2
CDR3aa: CASSQGRGFEAFF

j_gene: TRBJ2-1
d_gene: TRBD2
abundance: .
v_gene: TRBV24-1
CDR3aa: CATSDSQPTSGRYYNEQFF

j_gene: TRBJ2-3
d_gene: .
abundance: .
v_gene: TRBV19
CDR3aa: CASSIRSSSATDTQYF

j_gene: TRBJ2-1
d_gene: .
abundance: .
v_gene: TRBV15
CDR3aa: CATSRRQDNEQFF

j_gene: TRBJ2-7
d_gene: TRBD2
abundance: .
v_gene: TRBV6-6
CDR3aa: CASRSQRDDEQYF